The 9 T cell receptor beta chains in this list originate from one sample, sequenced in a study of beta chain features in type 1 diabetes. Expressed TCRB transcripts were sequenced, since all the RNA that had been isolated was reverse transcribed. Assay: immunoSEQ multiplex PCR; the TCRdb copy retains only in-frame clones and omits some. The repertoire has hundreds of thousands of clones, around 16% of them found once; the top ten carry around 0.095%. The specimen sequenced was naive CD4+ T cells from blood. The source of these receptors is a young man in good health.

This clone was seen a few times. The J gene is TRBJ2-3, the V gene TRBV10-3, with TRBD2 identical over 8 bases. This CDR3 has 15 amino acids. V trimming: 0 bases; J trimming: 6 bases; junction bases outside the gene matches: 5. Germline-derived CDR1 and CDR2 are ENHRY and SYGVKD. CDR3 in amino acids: CAISESPGGGDTQYF. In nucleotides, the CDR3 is TGTGCCATCAGTGAGTCCCCGGGAGGGGGTGATACGCAGTATTTT.

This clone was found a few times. The CDR3: CASSPYGTANTGELFF. Written as DNA, the CDR3 is TGTGCCAGCTCACCTTACGGGACGGCGAACACCGGGGAGCTGTTTTTT. V is TRBV18 and J is TRBJ2-2; possibly TRBD1 or TRBD2 for D (5 bases each). V was pared by 3 bases and J by 0 bases, with 11 bases between. This CDR3 region has 16 residues. Germline loops: CDR1 KGHSH, CDR2 LQKENI.

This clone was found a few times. This CDR3 is CSVAERSGANVLTF. The CDR3 DNA is TGCAGCGTTGCGGAGAGATCTGGGGCCAACGTCCTGACTTTC. The V call is TRBV29-1, the J call TRBJ2-6, with unresolved D. The length of the CDR3 is 14 residues. CDR1 is SQVTM, CDR2 ANQGSEA, per germline. V gave up 4 bases and J gave up 1 base, with 8 bases separating them. Together with reference TRBV29-1 and TRBJ2-6, the CDR3 gives the full variable domain: SAVISQKPSRDICQRGTSLTIQCQVDSQVTMMFWYRQQPGQSLTLIATANQGSEATYESGFVIDKFPISRPNLTFSTLTVSNMSPEDSSIYLCSVAERSGANVLTFGAGSRLTVL.

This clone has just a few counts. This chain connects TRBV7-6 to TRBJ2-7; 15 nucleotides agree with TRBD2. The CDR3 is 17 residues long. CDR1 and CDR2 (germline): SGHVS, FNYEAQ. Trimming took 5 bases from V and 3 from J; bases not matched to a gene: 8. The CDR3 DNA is TGTGCCAGCAGCCGACCGGGACTAGCGGGGGGAGACTACGAGCAGTACTTC. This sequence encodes CASSRPGLAGGDYEQYF.

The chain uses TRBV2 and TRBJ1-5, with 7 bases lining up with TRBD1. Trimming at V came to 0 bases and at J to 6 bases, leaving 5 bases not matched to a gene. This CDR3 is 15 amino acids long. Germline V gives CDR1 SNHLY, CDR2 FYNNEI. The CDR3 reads CASSEAGGGFQPQHF. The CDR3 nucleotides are TGTGCCAGCAGTGAAGCAGGGGGCGGGTTTCAGCCCCAGCATTTT.

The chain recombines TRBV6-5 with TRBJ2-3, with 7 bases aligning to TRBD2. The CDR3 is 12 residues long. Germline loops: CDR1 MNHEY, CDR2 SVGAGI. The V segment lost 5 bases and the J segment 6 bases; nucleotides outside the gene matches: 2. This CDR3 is CASSLGGDTQYF. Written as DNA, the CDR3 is TGTGCCAGCAGTCTCGGGGGGGATACGCAGTATTTT.

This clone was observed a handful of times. The CDR3 DNA reads as TGTGCCAGCAGTGTTCGCAGGGGGCGTGGGACTGAAGCTTTCTTT. This sequence encodes CASSVRRGRGTEAFF. The V call is TRBV2, the J call TRBJ1-1; the match to TRBD1 covers 8 bases. The V and J ends lost 4 bases and 5 bases, in that order; junction bases with no gene match: 9. The CDR3 is made up of 15 amino acids. CDR1 is SNHLY and CDR2 is FYNNEI in the germline V gene.

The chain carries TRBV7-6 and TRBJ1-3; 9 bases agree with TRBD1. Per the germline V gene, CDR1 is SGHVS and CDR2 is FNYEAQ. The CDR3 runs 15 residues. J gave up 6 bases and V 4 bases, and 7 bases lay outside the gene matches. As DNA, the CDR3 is TGTGCCAGCAGCTCCCCGTGGACAGGGGCAAACACCATATATTTT. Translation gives CASSSPWTGANTIYF.

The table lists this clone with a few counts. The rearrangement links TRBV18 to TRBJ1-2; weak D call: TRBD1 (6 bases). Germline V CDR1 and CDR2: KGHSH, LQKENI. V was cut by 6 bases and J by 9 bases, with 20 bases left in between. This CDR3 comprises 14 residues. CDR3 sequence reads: CASSPGTQTGSYTF. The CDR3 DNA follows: TGTGCCAGCTCCCCAGGGACACAAACCGGGAGCTACACCTTC.